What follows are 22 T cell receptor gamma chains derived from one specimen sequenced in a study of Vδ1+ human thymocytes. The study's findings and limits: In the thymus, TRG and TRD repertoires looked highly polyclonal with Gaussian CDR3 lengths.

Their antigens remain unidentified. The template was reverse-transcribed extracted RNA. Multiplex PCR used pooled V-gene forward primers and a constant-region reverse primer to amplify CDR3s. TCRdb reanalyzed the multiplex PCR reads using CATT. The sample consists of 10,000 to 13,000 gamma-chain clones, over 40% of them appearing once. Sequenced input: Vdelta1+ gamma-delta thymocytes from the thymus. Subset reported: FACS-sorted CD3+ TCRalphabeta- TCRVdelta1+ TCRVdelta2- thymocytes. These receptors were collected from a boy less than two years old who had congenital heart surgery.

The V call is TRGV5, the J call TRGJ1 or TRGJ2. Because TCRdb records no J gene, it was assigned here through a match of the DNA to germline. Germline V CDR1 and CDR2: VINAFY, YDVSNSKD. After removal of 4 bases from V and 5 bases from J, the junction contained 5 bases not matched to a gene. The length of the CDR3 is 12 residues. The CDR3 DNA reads TGTGCCACCTGGGAACACCATTATAAGAAACTCTTT. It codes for CATWEHHYKKLF.

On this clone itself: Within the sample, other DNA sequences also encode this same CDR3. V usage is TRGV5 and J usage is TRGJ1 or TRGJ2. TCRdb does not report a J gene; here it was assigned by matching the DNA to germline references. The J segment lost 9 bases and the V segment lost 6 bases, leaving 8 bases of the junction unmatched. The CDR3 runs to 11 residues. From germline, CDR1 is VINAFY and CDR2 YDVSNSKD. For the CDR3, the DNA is TGTGCCACCTGGACCTTGGGTAAGAAACTCTTT. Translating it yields CATWTLGKKLF.

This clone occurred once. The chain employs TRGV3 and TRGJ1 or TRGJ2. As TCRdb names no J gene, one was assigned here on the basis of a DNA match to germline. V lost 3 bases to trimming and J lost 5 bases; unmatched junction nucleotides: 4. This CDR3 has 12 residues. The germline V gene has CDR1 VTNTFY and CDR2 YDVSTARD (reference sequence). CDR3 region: CATWDAHYKKLF. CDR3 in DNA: TGTGCCACCTGGGACGCCCATTATAAGAAACTCTTT.

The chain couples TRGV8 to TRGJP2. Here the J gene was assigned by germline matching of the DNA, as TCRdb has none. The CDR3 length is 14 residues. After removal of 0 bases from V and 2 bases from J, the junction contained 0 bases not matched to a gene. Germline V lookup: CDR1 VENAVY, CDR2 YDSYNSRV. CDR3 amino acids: CATWDRSSDWIKTF. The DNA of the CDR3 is TGTGCCACCTGGGATAGGAGTAGTGATTGGATCAAGACGTTT.

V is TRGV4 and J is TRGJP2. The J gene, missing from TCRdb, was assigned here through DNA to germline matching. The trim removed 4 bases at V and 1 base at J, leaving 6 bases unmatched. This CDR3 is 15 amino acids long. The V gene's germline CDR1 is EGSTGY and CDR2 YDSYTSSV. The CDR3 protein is CATWDELSSDWIKTF. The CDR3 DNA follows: TGTGCCACCTGGGACGAACTTAGTAGTGATTGGATCAAGACGTTT.

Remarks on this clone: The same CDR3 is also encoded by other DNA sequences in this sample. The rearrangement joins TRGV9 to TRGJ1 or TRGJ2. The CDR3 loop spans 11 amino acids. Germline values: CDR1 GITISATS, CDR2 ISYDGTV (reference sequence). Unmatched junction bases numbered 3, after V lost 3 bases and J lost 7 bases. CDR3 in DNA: TGTGCCTTGTGGGAGAACTATAAGAAACTCTTT. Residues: CALWENYKKLF.

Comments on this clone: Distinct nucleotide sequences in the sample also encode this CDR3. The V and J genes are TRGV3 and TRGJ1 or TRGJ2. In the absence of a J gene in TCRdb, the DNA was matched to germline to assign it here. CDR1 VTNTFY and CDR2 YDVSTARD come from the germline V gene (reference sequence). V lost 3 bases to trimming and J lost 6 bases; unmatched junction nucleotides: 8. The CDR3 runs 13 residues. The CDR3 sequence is CATWDRRGYKKLF. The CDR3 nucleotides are TGTGCCACCTGGGACCGGAGAGGTTATAAGAAACTCTTT.

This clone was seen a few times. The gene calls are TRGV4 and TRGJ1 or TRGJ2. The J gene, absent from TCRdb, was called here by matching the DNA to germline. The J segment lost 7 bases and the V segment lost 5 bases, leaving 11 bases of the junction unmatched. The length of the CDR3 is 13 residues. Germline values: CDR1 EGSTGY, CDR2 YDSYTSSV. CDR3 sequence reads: CATWARKGYKKLF. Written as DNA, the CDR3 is TGTGCCACCTGGGCACGTAAGGGATATAAGAAACTCTTT.

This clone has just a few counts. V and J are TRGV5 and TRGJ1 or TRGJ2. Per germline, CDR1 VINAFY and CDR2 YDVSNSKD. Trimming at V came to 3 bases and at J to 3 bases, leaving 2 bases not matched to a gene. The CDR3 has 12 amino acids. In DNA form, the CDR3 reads TGTGCCACCTGGGACTCTTATTATAAGAAACTCTTT. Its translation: CATWDSYYKKLF.

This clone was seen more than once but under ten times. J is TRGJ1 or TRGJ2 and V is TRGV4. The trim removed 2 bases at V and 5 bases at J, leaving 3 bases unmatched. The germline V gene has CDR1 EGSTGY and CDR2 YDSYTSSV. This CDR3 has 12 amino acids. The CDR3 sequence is CATWDDDYKKLF. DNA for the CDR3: TGTGCCACCTGGGATGATGATTATAAGAAACTCTTT.

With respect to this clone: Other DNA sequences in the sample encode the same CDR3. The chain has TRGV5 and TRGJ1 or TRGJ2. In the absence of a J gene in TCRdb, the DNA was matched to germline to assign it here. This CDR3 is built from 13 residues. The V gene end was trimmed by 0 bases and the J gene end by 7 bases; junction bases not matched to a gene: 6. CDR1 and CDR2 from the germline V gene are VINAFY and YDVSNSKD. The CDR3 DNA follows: TGTGCCACCTGGGACAGGCTGGACTATAAGAAACTCTTT. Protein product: CATWDRLDYKKLF.

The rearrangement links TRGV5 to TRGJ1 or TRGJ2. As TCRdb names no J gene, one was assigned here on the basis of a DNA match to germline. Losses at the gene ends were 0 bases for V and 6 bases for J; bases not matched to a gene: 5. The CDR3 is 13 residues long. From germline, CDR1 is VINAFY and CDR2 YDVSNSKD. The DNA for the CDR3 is TGTGCCACCTGGGACAGGCTGGCTTATAAGAAACTCTTT. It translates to CATWDRLAYKKLF.

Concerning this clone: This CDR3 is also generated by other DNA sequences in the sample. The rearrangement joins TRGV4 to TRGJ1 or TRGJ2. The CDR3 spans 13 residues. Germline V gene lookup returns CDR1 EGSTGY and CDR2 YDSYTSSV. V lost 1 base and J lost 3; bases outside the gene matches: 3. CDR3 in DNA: TGTGCCACCTGGGATGGTTCTTATTATAAGAAACTCTTT. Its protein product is CATWDGSYYKKLF.

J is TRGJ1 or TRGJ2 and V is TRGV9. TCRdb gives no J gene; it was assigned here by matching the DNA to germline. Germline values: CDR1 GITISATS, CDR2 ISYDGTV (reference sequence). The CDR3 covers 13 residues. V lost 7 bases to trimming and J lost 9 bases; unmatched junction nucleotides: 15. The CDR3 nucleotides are TGTGCCTTGTGTATGACCCCGGTGATTAAGAAACTCTTT. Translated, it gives CALCMTPVIKKLF.

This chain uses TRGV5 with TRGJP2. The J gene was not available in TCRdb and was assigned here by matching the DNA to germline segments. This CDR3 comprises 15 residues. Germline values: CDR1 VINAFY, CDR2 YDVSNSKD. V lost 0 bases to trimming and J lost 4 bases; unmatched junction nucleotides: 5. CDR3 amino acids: CATWDRRDSDWIKTF. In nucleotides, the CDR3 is TGTGCCACCTGGGACAGGCGCGATAGTGATTGGATCAAGACGTTT.

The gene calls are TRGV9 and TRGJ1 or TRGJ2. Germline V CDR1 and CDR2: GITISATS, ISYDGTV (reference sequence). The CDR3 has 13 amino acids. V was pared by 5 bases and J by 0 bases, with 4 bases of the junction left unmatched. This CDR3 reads CALWGWNYYKKLF. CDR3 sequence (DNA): TGTGCCTTGTGGGGGTGGAATTATTATAAGAAACTCTTT.

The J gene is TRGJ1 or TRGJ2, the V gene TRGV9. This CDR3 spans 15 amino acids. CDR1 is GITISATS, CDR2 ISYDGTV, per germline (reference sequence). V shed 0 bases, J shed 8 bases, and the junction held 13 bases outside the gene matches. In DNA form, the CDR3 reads TGTGCCTTGTGGGAGGTGCGTTTAAATCTGCATAAGAAACTCTTT. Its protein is CALWEVRLNLHKKLF.

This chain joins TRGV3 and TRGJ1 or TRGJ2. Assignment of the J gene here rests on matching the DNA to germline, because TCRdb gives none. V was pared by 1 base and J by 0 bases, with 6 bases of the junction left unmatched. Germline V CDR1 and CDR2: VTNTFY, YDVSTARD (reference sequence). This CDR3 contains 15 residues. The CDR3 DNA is TGTGCCACCTGGGACAGACCTCCGAATTATTATAAGAAACTCTTT. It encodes CATWDRPPNYYKKLF.

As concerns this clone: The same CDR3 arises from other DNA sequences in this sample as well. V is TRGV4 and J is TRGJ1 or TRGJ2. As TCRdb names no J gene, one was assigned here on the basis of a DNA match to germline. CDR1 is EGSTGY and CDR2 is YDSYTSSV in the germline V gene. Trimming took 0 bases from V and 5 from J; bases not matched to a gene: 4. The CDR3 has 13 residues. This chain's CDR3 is CATWDGPNYKKLF. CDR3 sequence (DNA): TGTGCCACCTGGGATGGGCCGAATTATAAGAAACTCTTT.

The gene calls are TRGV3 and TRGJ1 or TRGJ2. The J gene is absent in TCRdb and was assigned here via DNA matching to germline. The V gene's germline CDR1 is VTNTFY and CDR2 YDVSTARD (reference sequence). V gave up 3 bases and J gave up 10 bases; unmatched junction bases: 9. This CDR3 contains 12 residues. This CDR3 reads CATWDGLSKKLF. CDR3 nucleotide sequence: TGTGCCACCTGGGACGGACTAAGCAAGAAACTCTTT.

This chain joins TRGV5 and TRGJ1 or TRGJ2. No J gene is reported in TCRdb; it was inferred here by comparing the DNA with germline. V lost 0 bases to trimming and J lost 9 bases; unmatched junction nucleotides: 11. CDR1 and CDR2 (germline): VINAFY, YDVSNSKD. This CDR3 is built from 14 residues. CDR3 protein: CATWDRPRSFKKLF. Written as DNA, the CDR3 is TGTGCCACCTGGGACAGGCCCCGTTCTTTTAAGAAACTCTTT.

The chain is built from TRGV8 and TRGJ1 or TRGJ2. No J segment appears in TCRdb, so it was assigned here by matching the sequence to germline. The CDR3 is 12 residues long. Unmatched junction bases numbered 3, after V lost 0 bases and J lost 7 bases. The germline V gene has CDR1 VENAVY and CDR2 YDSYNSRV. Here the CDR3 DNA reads TGTGCCACCTGGGATAGGCAATATAAGAAACTCTTT. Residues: CATWDRQYKKLF.